These 16 T cell receptor beta chains were all obtained from the same sample, sequenced in a study of breast tumors, draining lymph nodes, adjacent tissues (dated by TCRdb to about 2016). Lymph node samples came from the axillary draining lymph nodes of breast cancer patients. Library preparation was by multiplex PCR. TCRdb records Illumina HiSeq 2000 as the sequencer. The raw public reads went through TCRdb reprocessing: fastp at Q25, MiXCR clone calling, in-frame beta chains kept. Each entry is one CDR3 protein sequence, shown with its most common DNA and genes. This sample is represented by more than 100,000 distinct CDR3 sequences; approximately 20% of them were singletons. Roughly 2.7% of the sample rests with the top ten. The sample was axillary lymph node tissue. The receptors were gathered from a female donor with breast cancer. Some clones in this sample may be carry-over from other donors' samples.

The table lists this clonotype with many counts. The V call is TRBV12-3 or TRBV12-4, the J call TRBJ2-5; 9 bases are a match to TRBD2. The CDR3 has 14 amino acids. J lost 5 bases, V lost 7 bases, and 8 bases had no gene match. CDR3 residues: CASIIAGVGETQYF. CDR3 DNA: TGTGCCAGCATTATAGCGGGAGTGGGGGAGACCCAGTACTTC.

The J gene is TRBJ1-1, the V gene TRBV11-2; D remains ambiguous. V lost 5 bases to trimming and J lost 5 bases, with 18 bases between them. Germline lookup yields CDR1 SGHAT and CDR2 FQNNGV. This CDR3 is 15 amino acids long. The CDR3 DNA sequence: TGTGCCAGCAGCCCCCCGGGGTCGTGGGGAACTGAAGCTTTCTTT. Translating gives CASSPPGSWGTEAFF.

As to this clonotype: A read error may explain this, as a much larger clone is one base away. This chain uses TRBV6-5 with TRBJ2-3, with 11 positions matching TRBD2. Germline V gene sequence: CDR1 MNHEY, CDR2 SVGAGI. Trimming cost V 4 bases and J 2 bases; bases outside gene matches: 5. There are 16 residues in the CDR3. The CDR3 DNA reads as TGTGCCAGCAGTTTCCTGACTAGCGGGATCACAGATACGCAGTATTTT. Translation: CASSFLTSGITDTQYF.

This clonotype was recorded at least ten times. This chain connects TRBV9 to TRBJ2-5, with TRBD2 matching over 10 bases. J lost 4 bases, V lost 0 bases, and 6 bases had no gene match. The CDR3 spans 16 residues. CDR1 SGDLS and CDR2 YYNGEE come from the germline V gene. In nucleotides, the CDR3 is TGTGCCAGCAGCGTAGGTAGGCTAGCGGGAGTAGAGACCCAGTACTTC. The encoded protein is CASSVGRLAGVETQYF.

As for this clonotype: With a much larger clone just one base away, this may be a read error. This rearrangement joins TRBV27 to TRBJ2-7; D may be TRBD1 or TRBD2 (5 bases each). CDR3 length: 16 residues. V lost 3 bases, J lost 2 bases, and 17 bases lay in between. Per germline, CDR1 MNHEY and CDR2 SMNVEV (reference sequence). Here the CDR3 DNA reads TGTGCCAGCAGTTTGCCCCCTACACGGGGACCCTACGAGCAGTACTTC. Its protein product is CASSLPPTRGPYEQYF.

As for this clonotype: A single base separates this from a much larger clone, so it may be a read error. The rearrangement links TRBV6-2 or TRBV6-3 to TRBJ2-7, with D uncertain. The CDR3 runs 11 residues. Germline-derived CDR1 and CDR2 are MNHEY and SVGEGT. This CDR3 reads CASSSLGEQHF. The CDR3 DNA reads as TGTGCCAGCAGTTCCCTCGGCGAGCAGCACTTC.

This clonotype has a handful of counts. The chain has TRBV28 and TRBJ2-3; 12 bases line up with TRBD2. Looked up from germline, CDR1 is MDHEN and CDR2 is SYDVKM. V lost 5 bases to trimming and J lost 3 bases; unmatched junction nucleotides: 6. The CDR3 runs to 16 residues. This CDR3 reads CASSNPGLAGTDTQYF. The CDR3 region has the DNA TGTGCCAGCAGTAATCCGGGACTAGCGGGTACAGATACGCAGTATTTT. The full variable domain, its missing parts supplied by reference TRBV28 and TRBJ2-3, is DVKVTQSSRYLVKRTGEKVFLECVQDMDHENMFWYRQDPGLGLRLIYFSYDVKMKEKGDIPEGYSVSREKKERFSLILESASTNQTSMYLCASSNPGLAGTDTQYFGPGTRLTVL.

About this clonotype itself: Compared with germline, one end of the junction differs, possibly owing to a read error. The V call is TRBV11-2, the J call TRBJ2-1; 14 bases map to TRBD2. This CDR3 contains 17 residues. The germline V gene has CDR1 SGHAT and CDR2 FQNNGV. This chain's CDR3 is CASSLDQGTSGSDERFF. The CDR3 DNA reads as TGTGCCAGCAGCTTAGATCAGGGGACTAGCGGGAGCGATGAGCGGTTCTTC.

V gene TRBV2 combines with J gene TRBJ2-3, with D perhaps TRBD1 or TRBD2 (6 bases each). From germline, CDR1 is SNHLY and CDR2 FYNNEI. V was trimmed by 6 bases and J by 1 base, leaving 14 bases between them. The CDR3 consists of 15 residues. The CDR3: CASRTWGAGTDTQYF. The CDR3 nucleotides are TGTGCCAGCAGGACATGGGGGGCTGGCACAGATACGCAGTATTTT.

This clonotype was observed at least ten times. The rearrangement uses TRBV6-1 and TRBJ2-7; D might be TRBD2 (5 bases). The germline V gene encodes CDR1 MNHNS and CDR2 SASEGT. The V end lost 6 bases, the J end lost 3 bases, and 12 bases lay between the germline ends. The CDR3 runs to 13 residues. CDR3: CASSAGMNYEQYF. In DNA, the CDR3 is TGTGCCAGCAGCGCCGGGATGAACTACGAGCAGTACTTC.

This clonotype was seen ten or more times. The CDR3 loop is CAWSLFGGINYGYTF. The CDR3, as DNA: TGTGCCTGGAGCTTATTCGGGGGCATCAACTATGGCTACACCTTC. The V call is TRBV30, the J call TRBJ1-2; weak D call: TRBD1 (6 bases). The CDR3 runs 15 residues. Trimming removed 3 bases at V and 2 bases at J, with 16 bases between. Germline loops: CDR1 GTSNPN, CDR2 SVGIG (reference sequence).

About this clonotype itself: An end of the junction differs from the germline gene, which may be a read error. The V call is TRBV20-1, the J call TRBJ1-5, with a possible D match to TRBD1 (6 bases). Germline CDR1 and CDR2: DFQATT and SNEGSKA (reference sequence). The CDR3 runs to 16 residues. CDR3 nucleotides: TGCAGTGCTAGTGGGACGTCAGGGGCAGGCAATCAGCCCCGGCATTTT. Amino acid sequence: CSASGTSGAGNQPRHF.

Ten or more counts support this clonotype. This chain links TRBV14 with TRBJ2-7, with D tentatively TRBD2 (6 bases). Trimming took 2 bases from V and 2 from J, leaving 13 bases between them. Germline values: CDR1 SGHDN, CDR2 FVKESK. The CDR3 has 15 residues. The CDR3 sequence: CASSQLGGVTYEQYF. CDR3 sequence (DNA): TGTGCCAGCAGCCAACTCGGGGGAGTCACCTACGAGCAGTACTTC. Full variable domain (outside the CDR3, taken from reference TRBV14 and TRBJ2-7): EAGVTQFPSHSVIEKGQTVTLRCDPISGHDNLYWYRRVMGKEIKFLLHFVKESKQDESGMPNNRFLAERTGGTYSTLKVQPAELEDSGVYFCASSQLGGVTYEQYFGPGTRLTVT.

The chain links TRBV5-4 to TRBJ1-1; 7 bases fit TRBD1. The CDR3 spans 17 residues. The V and J ends lost 5 bases and 3 bases, in that order; junction bases with no gene match: 16. Germline V gene lookup returns CDR1 SGHNT and CDR2 YYREEE (reference sequence). The CDR3 sequence: CASSLVQGRAVDTEAFF. The CDR3 region has the DNA TGTGCCAGCAGTCTCGTACAGGGGAGAGCGGTGGACACTGAAGCTTTCTTT.

This clonotype was recorded many times. The rearrangement uses TRBV20-1 and TRBJ2-3; 7 nucleotides agree with TRBD1. The ends lost 6 bases at V and 2 bases at J; junction bases unmatched: 8. The CDR3 contains 14 residues. Germline assignment: CDR1 DFQATT and CDR2 SNEGSKA (reference sequence). CDR3 loop: CSAVTTGPTDTQYF. CDR3 sequence (DNA): TGCAGTGCCGTCACGACAGGGCCCACAGATACGCAGTATTTT.

This clonotype showed up many times. This rearrangement joins TRBV20-1 to TRBJ2-1, with a tentative D call TRBD2 (5 bases). The V end lost 1 base, the J end lost 3 bases, and 13 bases lay between the germline ends. Per germline, CDR1 DFQATT and CDR2 SNEGSKA (reference sequence). The CDR3 totals 15 residues. CDR3 nucleotide sequence: TGCAGTGCTAGAGCAGCGGTCGGAAGCTACAATGAGCAGTTCTTC. This gives the protein CSARAAVGSYNEQFF.